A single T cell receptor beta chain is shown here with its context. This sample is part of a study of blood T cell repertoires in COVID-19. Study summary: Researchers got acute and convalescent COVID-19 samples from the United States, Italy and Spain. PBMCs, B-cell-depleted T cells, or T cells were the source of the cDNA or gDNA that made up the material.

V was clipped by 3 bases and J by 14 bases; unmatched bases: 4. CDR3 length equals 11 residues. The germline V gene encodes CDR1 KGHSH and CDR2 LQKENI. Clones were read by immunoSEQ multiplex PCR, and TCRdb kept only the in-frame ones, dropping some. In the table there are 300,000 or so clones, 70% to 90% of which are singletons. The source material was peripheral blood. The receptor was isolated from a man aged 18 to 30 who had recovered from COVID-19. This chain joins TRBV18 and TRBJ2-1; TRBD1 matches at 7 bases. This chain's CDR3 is CASSPSQGEFF. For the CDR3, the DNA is TGTGCCAGCTCACCTTCCCAGGGGGAGTTCTTC.